Sequencing of this T cell receptor beta chain was carried out in a study of technical replicates of blood from a few donors. Sequenced by immunoSEQ multiplex PCR; TCRdb stores in-frame clones only, minus some. The profile shows 65,000 to 80,000 clones, nearly 99% of them singletons. Germline CDR1 and CDR2: MNHNY and SVGAGI (reference sequence). The ends were cut back, 6 bases at V and 4 bases at J, with 19 bases in the middle. There are 16 residues in the CDR3. This clone was counted once. The TCR sequence derives from a human donor in good health. Specimen: T cells isolated from PBMCs. V and J are TRBV6-6 and TRBJ1-5; D is possibly TRBD1 (5 bases). Here the CDR3 DNA reads TGTGCCAGCAGCCGTCGCTCAGGACAAGCAAATCAGCCCCAGCATTTT. It codes for CASSRRSGQANQPQHF.